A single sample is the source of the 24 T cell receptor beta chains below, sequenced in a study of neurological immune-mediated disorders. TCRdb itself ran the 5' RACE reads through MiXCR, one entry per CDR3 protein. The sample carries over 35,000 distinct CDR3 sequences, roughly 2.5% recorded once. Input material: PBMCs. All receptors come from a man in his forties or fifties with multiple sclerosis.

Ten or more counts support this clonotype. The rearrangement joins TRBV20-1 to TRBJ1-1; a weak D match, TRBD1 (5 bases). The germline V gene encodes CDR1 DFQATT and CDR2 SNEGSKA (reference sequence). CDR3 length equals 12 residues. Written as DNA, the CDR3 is TGCAGAGCCCGGGGCGCGAACACTGAAGCTTTCTTT. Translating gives CRARGANTEAFF.

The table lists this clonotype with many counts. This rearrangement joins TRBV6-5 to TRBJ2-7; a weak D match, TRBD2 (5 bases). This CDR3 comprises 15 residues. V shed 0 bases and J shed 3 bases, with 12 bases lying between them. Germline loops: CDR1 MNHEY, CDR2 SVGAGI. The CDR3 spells CASSYSRAAHYEQYF. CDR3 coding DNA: TGTGCCAGCAGTTACTCGAGGGCCGCCCACTACGAGCAGTACTTC.

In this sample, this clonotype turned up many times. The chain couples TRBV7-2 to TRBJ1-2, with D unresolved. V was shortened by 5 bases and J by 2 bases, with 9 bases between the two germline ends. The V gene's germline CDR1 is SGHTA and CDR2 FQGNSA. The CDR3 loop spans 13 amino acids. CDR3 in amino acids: CASSAGRNYGYTF. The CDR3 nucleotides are TGTGCCAGCAGCGCCGGACGCAACTATGGCTACACCTTC. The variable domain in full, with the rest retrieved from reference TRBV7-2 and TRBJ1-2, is GAGVSQSPSNKVTEKGKDVELRCDPISGHTALYWYRQSLGQGLEFLIYFQGNSAPDKSGLPSDRFSAERTGGSVSTLTIQRTQQEDSAVYLCASSAGRNYGYTFGSGTRLTVV.

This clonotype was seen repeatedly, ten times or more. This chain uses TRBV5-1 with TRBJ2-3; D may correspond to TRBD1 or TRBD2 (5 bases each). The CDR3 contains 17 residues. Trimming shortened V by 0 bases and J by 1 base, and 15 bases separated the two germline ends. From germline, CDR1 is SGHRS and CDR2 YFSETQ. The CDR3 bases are TGCGCCAGCAGCTTGGCTCCAGGGCCACTAGGCACAGATACGCAGTATTTT. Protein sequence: CASSLAPGPLGTDTQYF.

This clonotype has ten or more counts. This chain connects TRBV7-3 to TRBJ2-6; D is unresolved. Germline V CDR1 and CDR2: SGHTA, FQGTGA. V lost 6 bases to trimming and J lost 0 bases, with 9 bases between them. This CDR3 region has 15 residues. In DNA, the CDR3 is TGTGCCAGCAGTCTTGTGAGCTCTGGGGCCAACGTCCTGACTTTC. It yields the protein CASSLVSSGANVLTF.

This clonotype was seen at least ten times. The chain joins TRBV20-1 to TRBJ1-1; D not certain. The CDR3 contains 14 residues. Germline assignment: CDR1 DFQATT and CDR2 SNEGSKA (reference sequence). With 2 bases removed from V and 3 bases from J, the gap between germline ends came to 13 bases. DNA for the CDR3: TGCAGTGCTAGACGAACCCTCGGGTACACTGAAGCTTTCTTT. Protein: CSARRTLGYTEAFF.

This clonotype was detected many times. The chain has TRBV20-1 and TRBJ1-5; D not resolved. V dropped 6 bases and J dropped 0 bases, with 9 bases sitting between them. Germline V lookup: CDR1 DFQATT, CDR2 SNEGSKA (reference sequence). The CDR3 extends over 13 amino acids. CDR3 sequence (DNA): TGCAGTGCAACCCAATATAGCAATCAGCCCCAGCATTTT. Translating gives CSATQYSNQPQHF.

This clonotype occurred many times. The CDR3 here is CASSPGSSGGAEETQYF. The DNA for the CDR3 is TGTGCCAGCAGCCCGGGATCTAGCGGGGGGGCTGAAGAGACCCAGTACTTC. This chain uses TRBV5-5 with TRBJ2-5; 12 positions match TRBD2. V shed 4 bases and J 3 bases; nucleotides not matched to a gene: 10. CDR1 and CDR2 from the germline V gene are SGHKS and YYEKEE (reference sequence). This CDR3 has 17 residues.

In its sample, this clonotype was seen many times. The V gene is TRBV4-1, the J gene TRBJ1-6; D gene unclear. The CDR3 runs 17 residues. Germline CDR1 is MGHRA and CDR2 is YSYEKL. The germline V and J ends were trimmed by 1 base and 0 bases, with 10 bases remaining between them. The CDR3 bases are TGCGCCAGCAGCCAAGGTACACCTCTCTCCTATAATTCACCCCTCCACTTT. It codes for CASSQGTPLSYNSPLHF.

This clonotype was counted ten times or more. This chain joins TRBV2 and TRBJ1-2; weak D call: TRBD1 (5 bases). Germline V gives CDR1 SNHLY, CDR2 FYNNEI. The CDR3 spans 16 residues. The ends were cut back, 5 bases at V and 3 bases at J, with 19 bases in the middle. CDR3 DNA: TGTGCCAGCAGTAAATTGGCGGGGGGACGGGACTATGGCTACACCTTC. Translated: CASSKLAGGRDYGYTF. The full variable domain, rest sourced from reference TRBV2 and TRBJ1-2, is EPEVTQTPSHQVTQMGQEVILRCVPISNHLYFYWYRQILGQKVEFLVSFYNNEISEKSEIFDDQFSVERPDGSNFTLKIRSTKLEDSAMYFCASSKLAGGRDYGYTFGSGTRLTVV.

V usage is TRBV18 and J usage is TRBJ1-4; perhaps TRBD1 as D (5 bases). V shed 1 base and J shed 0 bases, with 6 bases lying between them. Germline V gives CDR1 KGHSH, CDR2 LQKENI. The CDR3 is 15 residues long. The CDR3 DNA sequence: TGTGCCAGCTCACCACGGGGACCAACTAATGAAAAACTGTTTTTT. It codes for CASSPRGPTNEKLFF.

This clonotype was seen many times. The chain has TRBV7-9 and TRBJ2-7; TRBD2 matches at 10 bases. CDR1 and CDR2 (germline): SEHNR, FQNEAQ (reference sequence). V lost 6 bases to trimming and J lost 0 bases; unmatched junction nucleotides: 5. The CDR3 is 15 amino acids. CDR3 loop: CASSTSGVSSYEQYF. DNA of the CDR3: TGTGCCAGCAGTACTAGCGGGGTGAGCTCCTACGAGCAGTACTTC. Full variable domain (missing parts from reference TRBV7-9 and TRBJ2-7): DTGVSQNPRHKITKRGQNVTFRCDPISEHNRLYWYRQTLGQGPEFLTYFQNEAQLEKSRLLSDRFSAERPKGSFSTLEIQRTEQGDSAMYLCASSTSGVSSYEQYFGPGTRLTVT.

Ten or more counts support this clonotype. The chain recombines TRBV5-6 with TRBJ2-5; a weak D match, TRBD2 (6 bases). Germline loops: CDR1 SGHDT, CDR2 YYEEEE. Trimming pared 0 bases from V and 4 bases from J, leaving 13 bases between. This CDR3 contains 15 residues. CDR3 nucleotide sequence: TGTGCCAGCAGCTTGGGGGTTTCCGGGAGAGAGACCCAGTACTTC. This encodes CASSLGVSGRETQYF.

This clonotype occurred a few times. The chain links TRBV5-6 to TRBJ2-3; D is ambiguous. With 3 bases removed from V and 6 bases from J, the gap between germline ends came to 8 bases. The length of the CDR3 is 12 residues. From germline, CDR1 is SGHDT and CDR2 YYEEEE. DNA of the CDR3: TGTGCCAGCAGCTGGTTGGGGGATACGCAGTATTTT. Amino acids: CASSWLGDTQYF.

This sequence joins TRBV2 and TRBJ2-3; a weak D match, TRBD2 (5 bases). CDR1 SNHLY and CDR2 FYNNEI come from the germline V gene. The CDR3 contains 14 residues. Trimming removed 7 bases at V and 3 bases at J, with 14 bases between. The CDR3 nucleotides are TGTGCCAGCATTACACCGGGAATGACAGATACGCAGTATTTT. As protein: CASITPGMTDTQYF. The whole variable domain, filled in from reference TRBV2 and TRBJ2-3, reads EPEVTQTPSHQVTQMGQEVILRCVPISNHLYFYWYRQILGQKVEFLVSFYNNEISEKSEIFDDQFSVERPDGSNFTLKIRSTKLEDSAMYFCASITPGMTDTQYFGPGTRLTVL.

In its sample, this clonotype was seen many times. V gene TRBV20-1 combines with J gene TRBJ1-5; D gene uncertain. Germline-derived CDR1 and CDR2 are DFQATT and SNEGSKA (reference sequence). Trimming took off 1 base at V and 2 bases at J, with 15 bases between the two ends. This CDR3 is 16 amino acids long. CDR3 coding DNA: TGCAGTGCTAGAGCGGCCAATGCCGGGGGCAATCAGCCCCAGCATTTT. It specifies CSARAANAGGNQPQHF.

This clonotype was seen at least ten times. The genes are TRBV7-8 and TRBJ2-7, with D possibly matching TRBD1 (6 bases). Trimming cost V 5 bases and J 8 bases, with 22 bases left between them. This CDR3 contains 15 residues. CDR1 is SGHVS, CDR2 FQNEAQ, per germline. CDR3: CASSRRQESVPKQYF. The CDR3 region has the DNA TGTGCCAGCAGCAGGCGACAGGAGAGCGTGCCTAAGCAGTACTTC.

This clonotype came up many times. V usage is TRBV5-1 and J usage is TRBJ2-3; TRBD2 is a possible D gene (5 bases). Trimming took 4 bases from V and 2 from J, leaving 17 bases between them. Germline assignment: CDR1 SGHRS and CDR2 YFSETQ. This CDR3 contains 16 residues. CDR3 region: CASSIITSADTDTQYF. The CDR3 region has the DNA TGCGCCAGCAGCATAATAACTAGTGCGGACACAGATACGCAGTATTTT.

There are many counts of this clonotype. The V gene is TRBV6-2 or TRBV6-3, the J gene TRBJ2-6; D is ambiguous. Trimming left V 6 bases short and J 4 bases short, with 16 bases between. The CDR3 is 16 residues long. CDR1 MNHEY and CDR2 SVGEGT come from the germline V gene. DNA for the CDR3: TGTGCCAGCAGCGGACGGCGTATGACCGGGGCCAACGTCCTGACTTTC. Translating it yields CASSGRRMTGANVLTF.

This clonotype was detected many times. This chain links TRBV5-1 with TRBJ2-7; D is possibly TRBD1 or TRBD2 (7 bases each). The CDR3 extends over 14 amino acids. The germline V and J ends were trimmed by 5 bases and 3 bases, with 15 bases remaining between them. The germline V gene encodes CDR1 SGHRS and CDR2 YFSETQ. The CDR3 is CASSWGGGLYEQYF. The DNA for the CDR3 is TGCGCCAGCAGTTGGGGAGGGGGCCTCTACGAGCAGTACTTC.

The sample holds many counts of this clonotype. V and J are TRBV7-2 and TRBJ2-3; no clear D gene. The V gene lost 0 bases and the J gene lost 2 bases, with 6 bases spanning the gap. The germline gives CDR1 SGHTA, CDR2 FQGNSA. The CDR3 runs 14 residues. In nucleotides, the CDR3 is TGTGCCAGCAGCTTAGCCTGGAACACAGATACGCAGTATTTT. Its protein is CASSLAWNTDTQYF.

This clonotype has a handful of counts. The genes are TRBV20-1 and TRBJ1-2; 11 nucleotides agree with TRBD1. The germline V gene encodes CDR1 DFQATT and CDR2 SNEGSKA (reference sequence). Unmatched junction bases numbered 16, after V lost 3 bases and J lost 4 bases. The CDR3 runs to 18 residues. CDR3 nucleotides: TGCAGTGCTAGGGGGACAGGGGGAGATATAAGGGGGATCTATGGCTACACCTTC. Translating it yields CSARGTGGDIRGIYGYTF.

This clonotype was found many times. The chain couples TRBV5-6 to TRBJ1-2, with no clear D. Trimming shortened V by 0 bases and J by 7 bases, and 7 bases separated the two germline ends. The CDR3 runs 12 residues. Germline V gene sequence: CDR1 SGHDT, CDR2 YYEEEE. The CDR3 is CASSLGGFGYTF. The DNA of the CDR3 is TGTGCCAGCAGCTTGGGGGGATTTGGCTACACCTTC.

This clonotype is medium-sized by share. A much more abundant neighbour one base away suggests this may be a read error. CDR3 nucleotide sequence: TGCGCCAGCAGTGAGACAGGTAGCAGTTCACCCCTCCACTTT. Amino acids: CASSETGSSSPLHF. This chain joins TRBV10-2 and TRBJ1-6; tentative D call: TRBD1 (5 bases). The V end was cut by 2 bases, the J end by 9 bases, with 11 bases between. Germline V gene lookup returns CDR1 WSHSY and CDR2 SAAADI. The CDR3 runs 14 residues.